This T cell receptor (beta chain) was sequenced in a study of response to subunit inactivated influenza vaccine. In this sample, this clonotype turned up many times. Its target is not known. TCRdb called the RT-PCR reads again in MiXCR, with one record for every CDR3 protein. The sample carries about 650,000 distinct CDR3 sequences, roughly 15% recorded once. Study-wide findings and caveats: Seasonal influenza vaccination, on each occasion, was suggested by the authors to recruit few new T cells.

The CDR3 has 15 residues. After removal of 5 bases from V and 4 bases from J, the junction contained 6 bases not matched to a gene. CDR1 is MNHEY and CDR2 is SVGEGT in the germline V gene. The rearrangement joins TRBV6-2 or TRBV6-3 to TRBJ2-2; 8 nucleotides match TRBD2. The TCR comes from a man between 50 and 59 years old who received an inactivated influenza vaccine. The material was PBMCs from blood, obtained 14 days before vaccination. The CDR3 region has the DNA TGTGCCAGCAGTCCGGGACTAGGGATCACCGGGGAGCTGTTTTTT. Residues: CASSPGLGITGELFF.